These T cell receptor beta chains were read from a single sample in a study of blood T cell repertoires in COVID-19. Libraries were prepared by immunoSEQ multiplex PCR; TCRdb keeps only in-frame clonotypes and omits some of them. The profile shows about 200,000 clones, 85% of them singletons. The sequenced sample consisted of peripheral blood. The receptors derive from a woman in her 70s with COVID-19, enrolled during active disease. Each CDR3 is given with its conserved first and last residue. The size entry is marked missing in some rows and otherwise reads once, few, many or a size class.

j_call clone_size v_call cdr3_aa
TRBJ2-5 . TRBV9 CASSFTTGTGVETQYF
TRBJ1-2 . TRBV6-6 CASSRARGPNYGYTF
TRBJ2-5 . TRBV7-2 CASSLRLQETQYF
TRBJ1-6 . TRBV6-1 CASSEAPESYNSPLHF
TRBJ1-2 . TRBV19 CASSTKTGTGYGYTF
TRBJ2-1 once TRBV21-1 CASSTQKGLAGGGQFF
TRBJ1-3 . TRBV18 CASSPWTGDSSGNTIYF
TRBJ1-2 few TRBV5-6 CASSFRQGYGYTF
TRBJ1-2 few TRBV2 CASRRDRGLSSYGYTF
TRBJ1-2 . TRBV6-5 CASTSLAGGYEGYTF
TRBJ1-2 . TRBV28 CASSNRGWGYTF
TRBJ1-2 . TRBV13 CASSLAGYGYTF
TRBJ2-7 . TRBV7-2 CASSSRAGGVYEQYF
TRBJ1-3 . TRBV18 CASSPLTPGIPGNTIYF
TRBJ1-5 few TRBV5-8 CASSLFRTTGNQPQHF
TRBJ2-3 . TRBV3-1/TRBV3-2 CASSSGRSDTQYF
TRBJ2-3 . TRBV25-1 CASAPGHSTDTQYF
TRBJ2-2 . TRBV7-6 CASSLGGTRRTGELFF
TRBJ2-3 . TRBV30 CAWDPLGREYPDTQYF
TRBJ1-1 . TRBV18 CASSPDRGGTEAFF
TRBJ2-1 . TRBV6-2/TRBV6-3 CASSTIRTGGNEQFF
TRBJ2-7 . TRBV14 CASTPTGNSYEQYF
TRBJ2-5 . TRBV7-2 CASSLLWGQGGETQYF